The 25 T cell receptor beta chains reported below all come from one sample, sequenced in a study of cytomegalovirus exposure and HLA in healthy donors. TCRdb keeps only in-frame clones here, not all; method: immunoSEQ multiplex PCR. Of about 100,000 clones in the sample, about 95% were seen once. The material sequenced was PBMCs. The receptors come from a woman aged 18-30 years in good health and CMV-seronegative.

The V gene is TRBV5-1, the J gene TRBJ2-1; 7 bases are shared with TRBD1. V gave up 3 bases and J gave up 8 bases; unmatched junction bases: 8. From germline, CDR1 is SGHRS and CDR2 YFSETQ. The CDR3 extends over 14 amino acids. The CDR3 DNA reads as TGCGCCAGCAGCTCCTCTTACACAGGGGATGAGCAGTTCTTC. This translates into CASSSSYTGDEQFF.

V and J are TRBV27 and TRBJ2-7, with 7 bases lining up with TRBD1. V was pared by 6 bases and J by 3 bases, with 11 bases of the junction left unmatched. Germline CDR1 and CDR2: MNHEY and SMNVEV (reference sequence). The CDR3 loop spans 15 amino acids. The CDR3 sequence: CASSRTGQPIYEQYF. The CDR3 coding sequence is TGTGCCAGCAGCCGTACGGGACAGCCTATCTACGAGCAGTACTTC.

The chain joins TRBV7-9 to TRBJ1-1, with D perhaps matching TRBD1 (6 bases). The CDR3 is made up of 14 amino acids. The ends were cut back, 5 bases at V and 1 base at J, with 11 bases in the middle. The germline CDR1 and CDR2 sequences are SEHNR and FQNEAQ (reference sequence). CDR3 in amino acids: CASSPPGQNTEAFF. The CDR3 DNA sequence: TGTGCCAGCAGCCCCCCGGGACAGAACACTGAAGCTTTCTTT.

In this sample, this clone turned up a few times. Other DNA sequences in this sample translate to the same CDR3. The CDR3 nucleotides are TGTGCCATCAGTGAAGGGCAGGGGAACACTGAAGCTTTCTTT. This codes for CAISEGQGNTEAFF. The V call is TRBV10-3, the J call TRBJ1-1, with D possibly being TRBD1 (5 bases). Per germline, CDR1 ENHRY and CDR2 SYGVKD. V shed 3 bases and J shed 1 base, with 9 bases lying between them. The CDR3 runs 14 residues.

This chain joins TRBV6-1 and TRBJ1-5; D unclear. With 2 bases removed from V and 0 bases from J, the gap between germline ends came to 8 bases. Per germline, CDR1 MNHNS and CDR2 SASEGT. This CDR3 is 15 amino acids long. CDR3 DNA sequence: TGTGCCAGCAGTGAACAGGTCGTTAGCAATCAGCCCCAGCATTTT. Translating gives CASSEQVVSNQPQHF.

The chain uses TRBV27 and TRBJ2-2, with a tentative D call TRBD1 (6 bases). The CDR3 totals 12 residues. Germline CDR1 is MNHEY and CDR2 is SMNVEV (reference sequence). V lost 10 bases, J lost 6 bases, and 12 bases lay in between. The CDR3 sequence is CATHRVPGELFF. The CDR3 bases are TGTGCCACACACAGGGTTCCCGGGGAGCTGTTTTTT.

The V call is TRBV4-2, the J call TRBJ2-5; TRBD2 aligns across 8 bases. J gave up 5 bases and V 0 bases, and 8 bases lay outside the gene matches. CDR1 is LGHNA and CDR2 is YNFKEQ in the germline V gene. This CDR3 comprises 16 residues. The CDR3 protein is CASSQELAGRGETQYF. In DNA, the CDR3 is TGTGCCAGCAGCCAAGAGCTAGCGGGCCGGGGGGAGACCCAGTACTTC.

The chain joins TRBV2 to TRBJ1-5; D is possibly TRBD1 (5 bases). Trimming took 5 bases from V and 2 from J, leaving 13 bases between them. CDR3 length equals 15 residues. CDR1 is SNHLY and CDR2 is FYNNEI in the germline V gene. Written as DNA, the CDR3 is TGTGCCAGCAGTCAGGGTAACGGGCGCAATCAGCCCCAGCATTTT. Translation: CASSQGNGRNQPQHF.

The chain has TRBV2 and TRBJ2-3; tentatively, D is TRBD2 (6 bases). Germline V gene lookup returns CDR1 SNHLY and CDR2 FYNNEI. The CDR3 sequence is 14 residues long. Trimming took 8 bases from V and 1 from J, leaving 13 bases between them. The CDR3 DNA reads TGTGCCAGCTTCGGGGCGGGGCGCACAGATACGCAGTATTTT. As protein: CASFGAGRTDTQYF. Full variable domain (outside the CDR3, taken from reference TRBV2 and TRBJ2-3): EPEVTQTPSHQVTQMGQEVILRCVPISNHLYFYWYRQILGQKVEFLVSFYNNEISEKSEIFDDQFSVERPDGSNFTLKIRSTKLEDSAMYFCASFGAGRTDTQYFGPGTRLTVL.

This chain links TRBV27 with TRBJ2-1; TRBD1 is a possible D gene (6 bases). V gave up 3 bases and J gave up 2 bases, with 11 bases separating them. Germline V gene lookup returns CDR1 MNHEY and CDR2 SMNVEV (reference sequence). The CDR3 runs to 15 residues. CDR3 sequence (DNA): TGTGCCAGCAGTTTGGGGGCTAACCCCTACAATGAGCAGTTCTTC. Amino acid sequence: CASSLGANPYNEQFF.

V is TRBV7-9 and J is TRBJ2-5; 10 nucleotides match TRBD2. The CDR3 runs to 16 residues. V trimming: 5 bases; J trimming: 5 bases; junction bases outside the gene matches: 11. Germline V gene sequence: CDR1 SEHNR, CDR2 FQNEAQ (reference sequence). The CDR3 region has the DNA TGTGCCAGCAGCCCATTTCCCGGGACTAGCGATGAGACCCAGTACTTC. It specifies CASSPFPGTSDETQYF.

The chain couples TRBV19 to TRBJ2-5, with 8 bases matching TRBD2. The CDR3 is made up of 15 amino acids. V lost 5 bases to trimming and J lost 10 bases; unmatched junction nucleotides: 15. Germline V gives CDR1 LNHDA, CDR2 SQIVND (reference sequence). The chain's CDR3 is CASSLFGEAGEGQYF. The CDR3 bases are TGTGCCAGTAGTCTTTTTGGGGAAGCGGGAGAGGGCCAGTACTTC.

This chain's CDR3 is CASSPQQTNEKLFF. The CDR3 DNA sequence: TGTGCCAGCTCACCACAACAGACTAATGAAAAACTGTTTTTT. This chain connects TRBV18 to TRBJ1-4; the D is unclear. The V end lost 1 base, the J end lost 2 bases, and 5 bases lay between the germline ends. This CDR3 is 14 amino acids long. In germline, CDR1 is KGHSH, CDR2 LQKENI.

The chain links TRBV6-6 to TRBJ2-2; D perhaps matches TRBD2 (6 bases). The CDR3 contains 15 residues. The germline V and J ends were trimmed by 7 bases and 6 bases, with 18 bases remaining between them. Per germline, CDR1 MNHNY and CDR2 SVGAGI (reference sequence). CDR3 DNA: TGTGCCAGCAATCGGGGGAATAGTAAGTCCGGGGAGCTGTTTTTT. Amino acids: CASNRGNSKSGELFF.

The V call is TRBV4-1, the J call TRBJ1-4; no clear D. CDR1 MGHRA and CDR2 YSYEKL come from the germline V gene. The CDR3 totals 16 residues. Between the trimmed V and J ends, which lost 2 bases and 0 bases, there was a span of 10 bases. The CDR3 DNA sequence: TGCGCCAGCAGCCAACCTGGGCGCGCAACTAATGAAAAACTGTTTTTT. Translation gives CASSQPGRATNEKLFF.

The chain has TRBV27 and TRBJ1-1; 7 bases line up with TRBD1. After removal of 3 bases from V and 0 bases from J, the junction contained 4 bases not matched to a gene. Germline V lookup: CDR1 MNHEY, CDR2 SMNVEV (reference sequence). This CDR3 has 15 amino acids. CDR3 nucleotides: TGTGCCAGCAGTTTTCCGGGACAGCTGAACACTGAAGCTTTCTTT. Translating gives CASSFPGQLNTEAFF.

The chain combines TRBV2 with TRBJ2-1; 11 bases are shared with TRBD2. V lost 4 bases to trimming and J lost 9 bases; unmatched junction nucleotides: 2. The CDR3 has 13 amino acids. Germline CDR1 reads SNHLY; CDR2 reads FYNNEI. The chain's CDR3 is CASSGLAGSEQFF. In DNA form, the CDR3 reads TGTGCCAGCAGTGGACTAGCGGGGAGTGAGCAGTTCTTC.

J is TRBJ2-5 and V is TRBV30, with TRBD1 identical over 9 bases. Germline V gives CDR1 GTSNPN, CDR2 SVGIG (reference sequence). The CDR3 extends over 13 amino acids. Trimming took 1 base from V and 4 from J; bases not matched to a gene: 1. CDR3 DNA sequence: TGTGCCTGGAGTGGGGACAGGGCAGAGACCCAGTACTTC. Its protein is CAWSGDRAETQYF.

The chain couples TRBV5-1 to TRBJ1-3, with a tentative D call TRBD1 (6 bases). This CDR3 has 14 amino acids. V lost 3 bases and J lost 0, with 7 bases in between. Germline CDR1 is SGHRS and CDR2 is YFSETQ. This CDR3 reads CASSWDNSGNTIYF. The CDR3 DNA reads as TGCGCCAGCAGCTGGGACAACTCTGGAAACACCATATATTTT.

J is TRBJ2-7 and V is TRBV5-1; D is possibly TRBD1 (5 bases). The V end lost 1 base, the J end lost 3 bases, and 11 bases lay between the germline ends. Looked up from germline, CDR1 is SGHRS and CDR2 is YFSETQ. The CDR3 is made up of 14 amino acids. The CDR3 coding sequence is TGCGCCAGCAGCTTGACAGACAGCAACTACGAGCAGTACTTC. It specifies CASSLTDSNYEQYF.

This chain uses TRBV10-2 with TRBJ2-1, with D possibly matching TRBD2 (6 bases). This CDR3 contains 15 residues. Germline V gives CDR1 WSHSY, CDR2 SAAADI. Trimming took 8 bases from V and 0 from J, leaving 14 bases between them. CDR3 DNA sequence: TGCGCCAGCGCATTTACTAGCAACTCCTACAATGAGCAGTTCTTC. Residues: CASAFTSNSYNEQFF.

The rearrangement uses TRBV21-1 and TRBJ1-2; the table's TRBD1 call for D was not verified on the DNA. TRBV21-1 is classified as a pseudogene. The CDR3 covers 17 residues. The CDR3 nucleotides are TGTGCCAGCAGCAATAGGGCAGGGGGCATTTACAACTATGGCTACACCTTC. Protein product: CASSNRAGGIYNYGYTF.

This chain joins TRBV15 and TRBJ1-6; D unresolved. The CDR3 spans 12 residues. V lost 5 bases and J 7 bases, leaving 6 bases between the germline ends. CDR1 and CDR2 (germline): LNHNV, YYDKDF (reference sequence). CDR3 residues: CATSVGNSPLHF. CDR3 in DNA: TGTGCCACCAGCGTCGGGAATTCACCCCTCCACTTT.

The V call is TRBV4-1, the J call TRBJ1-1; 7 nucleotides match TRBD1. The CDR3 sequence is 11 residues long. Germline trimming cut 2 bases from V and 11 bases from J; bases unmatched to any gene: 2. The germline V gene has CDR1 MGHRA and CDR2 YSYEKL. The DNA for the CDR3 is TGCGCCAGCAGCCAAACAGGGGAGGCTTTCTTT. Protein sequence: CASSQTGEAFF.

This rearrangement joins TRBV5-1 to TRBJ1-1, with D uncertain. V dropped 4 bases and J dropped 3 bases, with 22 bases sitting between them. The CDR3 runs 17 residues. The germline CDR1 and CDR2 sequences are SGHRS and YFSETQ. The DNA of the CDR3 is TGCGCCAGCAGCAGCGAGGGTTCGGGTGTCTCGGACACTGAAGCTTTCTTT. It translates to CASSSEGSGVSDTEAFF.